This T cell receptor (beta chain) comes out of a study of blood T cell repertoires in COVID-19. V shed 3 bases and J 4 bases; nucleotides not matched to a gene: 24. Germline V CDR1 and CDR2: SGDLS, YYNGEE. The CDR3 spans 22 residues. Here immunoSEQ multiplex PCR was the method, and the copy in TCRdb shows in-frame clones only, minus some. Here the sample spans tens of thousands of clones, around 84% being singletons. The sequence came from a human donor in a cohort sampled during active COVID-19. The sample consisted of peripheral blood. V and J are TRBV9 and TRBJ2-1, with 11 bases identical to TRBD1. The CDR3 bases are TGTGCCAGCAGCGGCAACCAAGGGGTTGGGACAGGGGGACAAAAAGAGTACAATGAGCAGTTCTTC. Residues: CASSGNQGVGTGGQKEYNEQFF.